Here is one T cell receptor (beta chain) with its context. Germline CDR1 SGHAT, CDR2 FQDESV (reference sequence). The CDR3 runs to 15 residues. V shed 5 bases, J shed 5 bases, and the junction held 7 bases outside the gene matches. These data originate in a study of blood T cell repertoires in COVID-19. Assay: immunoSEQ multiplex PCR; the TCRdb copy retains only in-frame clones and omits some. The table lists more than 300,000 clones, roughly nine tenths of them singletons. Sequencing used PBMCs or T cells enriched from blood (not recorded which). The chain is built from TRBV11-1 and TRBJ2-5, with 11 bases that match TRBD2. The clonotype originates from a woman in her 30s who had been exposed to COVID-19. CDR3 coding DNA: TGTGCCAGCAGCACCATAGCGGGGGGGCCGGAGACCCAGTACTTC. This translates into CASSTIAGGPETQYF.